The T cell receptor beta chain described here comes from a study of blood T cell repertoires in COVID-19. Background on the study: Acute and convalescent COVID-19 specimens originated in the United States, Italy and Spain. T cells, B-cell-depleted T cells, or PBMCs provided the cDNA or gDNA that served as material.

In the original analysis: How many nucleated cells were present was estimated from reference gene primer amplification. TCRdb's table, derived via immunoSEQ multiplex PCR, lists solely in-frame clones and lacks some. The D gene and trimming were derived from the DNA, and the V and J assignments and clone size from that table. The table lists approximately 100,000 clones, roughly 79% of them singletons. This clone has more than one count but fewer than ten. CDR1 is MNHEY and CDR2 is SMNVEV in the germline V gene (reference sequence). Trimming took off 9 bases at V and 8 bases at J, with 23 bases between the two ends. This CDR3 is built from 14 residues.

This receptor was identified in a human donor in a cohort sampled during active COVID-19. The sequencing input was peripheral blood. V and J are TRBV27 and TRBJ2-7; D is perhaps TRBD1 (6 bases). CDR3 amino acids: CARRYPLTGLKQYF. CDR3 coding DNA: TGTGCCAGGCGCTACCCGCTTACAGGGTTAAAGCAGTACTTC.